This is a list of T cell receptor beta chains from one sample in a study of beta chain features in type 1 diabetes. Some clones are missing from TCRdb's copy, which holds only in-frame ones; the method was immunoSEQ multiplex PCR. The data show about 200,000 clones, with about a tenth seen just once and approximately 1.4% held by the top ten. Sequencing was carried out using central memory CD4+ T cells from blood. Receptors were obtained from a man between 18 and 29 years old in good health. CDR3s include the opening cysteine and the closing phenylalanine or tryptophan. Clone size is not always given. Where it is, it says once, few, many or a class for expanded clones.

j_call,clone_size,v_call,cdr3_aa
TRBJ2-7,-,TRBV5-6,CASSLGLAGSYEQYF
TRBJ2-3,-,TRBV7-2,CASSSTSGTTDTQYF
TRBJ2-7,-,TRBV7-8,CASSPSPPHYYEQYF
TRBJ2-1,few,TRBV7-9,CASSVTTSPSYNEQFF
TRBJ2-7,-,TRBV11-2,CASSLGGQGITEQYF
TRBJ2-4,few,TRBV6-5,CASSPTGGAYIQYF
TRBJ2-2,-,TRBV15,CATSRGATGAGELFF
TRBJ2-7,-,TRBV15,CATSSQGARYEQYF
TRBJ1-1,many,TRBV30,CAWRETENTEAFF
TRBJ2-7,-,TRBV29-1,CSVSDAGALGEQYF
TRBJ2-7,-,TRBV5-1,CASSLLQTYEQYF
TRBJ2-2,few,TRBV19,CASSITGGGTGELFF
TRBJ2-5,few,TRBV6-5,CASSSPTSGSVETQYF
TRBJ2-5,-,TRBV30,CAWSVMGAGTTFQETQYF
TRBJ2-2,-,TRBV30,CAWRLGNTGELFF
TRBJ2-1,-,TRBV7-8,CASSIPVDREASYNEQFF
TRBJ1-5,many,TRBV28,CASSFRWSITGWGNQPQHF
TRBJ1-2,-,TRBV18,CASSPLREANYGYTF
TRBJ2-3,-,TRBV7-9,CASSFVAGATDTQYF
TRBJ2-1,many,TRBV30,CASEREGHNEQFF
TRBJ2-1,few,TRBV2,CASRSGLGADEQFF
-,few,TRBV29-1,CSVRAGQGTYEQYF
TRBJ1-2,few,TRBV7-2,CASSLAVVRGVNGYTF
TRBJ1-1,few,TRBV4-2,CASSLPRQGASYTEAFF
TRBJ1-1,few,TRBV4-1,CASSQDDRGGTEAFF
TRBJ1-5,-,TRBV28,CASSRSSQGQPQHF
TRBJ2-7,few,TRBV10-3,CAIRATGDPYEQYF
TRBJ2-3,few,TRBV4-3,CASSQDHNFYTDTQYF
TRBJ2-5,many,TRBV7-7,CASSPAGGQETQYF
TRBJ2-2,few,TRBV18,CASSRYTGELFF
TRBJ2-3,few,TRBV29-1,CSVEGLTGIRTDTQYF
TRBJ2-5,-,TRBV7-2,CASSLAWGKETQYF
TRBJ2-7,many,TRBV4-1,CASSQETGRSYEQYF
TRBJ2-5,-,TRBV11-2,CASSLTGGGGETQYF
TRBJ2-5,-,TRBV7-9,CASSLGSTGGFQETQYF
TRBJ2-7,-,TRBV5-4,CASSLGVTSGHEQYF
TRBJ1-4,many,TRBV28,CASSASGIPNEKLFF
TRBJ2-1,-,TRBV6-1,CASSEAPGAVSYNEQFF
TRBJ2-4,many,TRBV2,CASMPAAKNIQYF
TRBJ2-1,-,TRBV7-2,CASSSGLAGVDEQFF
TRBJ2-7,-,TRBV2,CASSEPGQGSSYEQYF
TRBJ2-1,-,TRBV10-3,CAISESKAGVAYNEQFF
TRBJ2-5,-,TRBV6-5,CASSSYDLAGETQYF
TRBJ2-2,many,TRBV6-5,CASSKNTGELFF
TRBJ2-3,many,TRBV14,CASSQAGGYTDTQYF
TRBJ2-3,-,TRBV5-1,CASSPRLAGSTDTQYF
TRBJ2-1,-,TRBV6-6,CASSPLAGLYNEQFF
TRBJ2-5,-,TRBV20-1,CSASSQETQYF
TRBJ2-2,-,TRBV30,CASGMDRATGELFF
TRBJ2-3,-,TRBV19,CASNPGQTEADTQYF
TRBJ2-7,few,TRBV4-1,CASSQEGLAGGYEQYF
TRBJ1-1,few,TRBV29-1,CSVSTFGSLNTEAFF
TRBJ2-1,few,TRBV19,CASSTSGLGNEQFF